This T cell receptor (beta chain) was identified during a study of T-cell reconstitution after alpha-beta-depleted transplantation in children. The V and J ends lost 4 bases and 1 base respectively, with 10 bases between them. The CDR3 contains 14 residues. From germline, CDR1 is SGHKS and CDR2 YYEKEE (reference sequence). This clonotype was counted ten times or more. TCRbeta library construction was performed incorporating unique molecular identifiers. TCRdb fed the PCR reads into MiXCR, producing one record per CDR3 protein. The sample lists some 200,000 distinct CDR3 sequences; 9.7% were seen once.

V usage is TRBV5-5 and J usage is TRBJ2-3; D assignment may be TRBD1 or TRBD2 (5 bases each). The material sequenced was PBMCs from the stem cell graft donor, taken from the stem cell graft. The TCR sequence derives from a human donor who donated a stem cell graft to a child with SCID. The chain's CDR3 is CASSPGPGTDTQYF. The CDR3, as DNA: TGTGCCAGCAGCCCGGGGCCGGGCACAGATACGCAGTATTTT.